This TCR beta chain was obtained from a study of cytomegalovirus exposure and HLA in healthy donors. The study's findings and limits: In a later analysis, CMV-associated beta chains were mostly HLA-associated, it appeared.

Of note for this clone: As yet, its antigen is unknown.

60 Vbeta and 13 Jbeta primers were used in PCR. Method: immunoSEQ multiplex PCR; TCRdb's copy keeps in-frame clones and lacks some. This table holds some 150,000 clones, about 79% found once. V was pared by 2 bases and J by 4 bases, with 14 bases between. There are 15 residues in the CDR3. CDR1 is MNHEY and CDR2 is SVGAGI in the germline V gene. Sequences were obtained from PBMCs. The rearrangement links TRBV6-5 to TRBJ1-1; D not resolved. The TCR originated in a woman between 45 and 60 years old in good health and CMV-seronegative. In DNA form, the CDR3 reads TGTGCCAGCAGTTACCAAATCGGGAAATCCACTGAAGCTTTCTTT. This translates into CASSYQIGKSTEAFF.